This T cell receptor beta chain was documented in a study of blood T cell repertoires in COVID-19. Study-level background: Sample material is recorded as cDNA or gDNA derived from T cells, B-cell-depleted T cells, or PBMCs.

Study members were between roughly 18 and 89 years old and lived in some 22 US regions. Participants had their cohort set by participant-reported clinical history. In the study's own analysis: Nucleated cell number was recorded as an estimate derived from reference gene primer amplification. The method was immunoSEQ multiplex PCR; TCRdb's version includes in-frame clones alone and lacks a portion of them. That table is the source of V, J and clone size, and D and trimming were worked out from the DNA. The repertoire consists of about 400,000 clones, with around 90% occurring once and the leading ten covering approximately 2%. Trimming removed 5 bases from V and 3 bases from J, with 19 bases in between. Per germline, CDR1 SEHNR and CDR2 FQNEAQ (reference sequence). The CDR3 spans 17 residues.

Sequencing used PBMCs or T cells enriched from blood (not recorded which). This rearrangement joins TRBV7-9 to TRBJ1-4; D gene ambiguous. The receptor was isolated from a woman between 18 and 29 years old with acute COVID-19. The CDR3 region is CASSGEGSLAANEKLFF. CDR3 DNA: TGTGCCAGCAGCGGAGAGGGAAGTCTTGCGGCTAATGAAAAACTGTTTTTT.